The entry that follows covers one TCR beta chain sequence. Its target is unknown. These data originate in a study of T cells in Graves' hyperthyroidism and ophthalmopathy. In making diagnoses, clinical symptoms, serum thyroxine and TRAb, thyroid ultrasound and orbital computed tomography were all used. Out of over 9 ml of fresh peripheral blood came the PBMCs. Study-level results: Also found in blood were most expanded thyroid clonotypes above 0.001. Median prediction lead before ophthalmopathy onset was 6.5 months with the model.

Authors of the study amplified TCR beta CDR3 regions from RNA transcripts. TCR CDR3 underwent first-round RT-PCR with the HTBI primer set. TCRdb called the multiplex PCR reads again in MiXCR, with one record for every CDR3 protein. Of 450,000 to 550,000 distinct CDR3 sequences listed, around a quarter are singletons. The clonotype comes from a woman in her twenties or thirties with Graves' ophthalmopathy. The sample taken for sequencing was blood.

The CDR3 region is CASSTQGETQYF. In DNA form, the CDR3 reads TGTGCCAGCAGTACCCAAGGAGAGACCCAGTACTTC. The chain has TRBV12-3 or TRBV12-4 and TRBJ2-5; D unresolved. The CDR3 is 12 amino acids. Trimming cost V 5 bases and J 4 bases, with 8 bases left between them.